One sample yielded the 22 T cell receptor beta chains listed below, sequenced in a study of technical replicates of blood from a handful of donors. Clones were sequenced by immunoSEQ multiplex PCR, and TCRdb holds only the in-frame ones, with some missing. Here the sample spans about 97,000 clones, 90% to 97% being singletons. Sequencing input: T cells isolated from PBMCs. These receptors originate from a human donor in good health.

The chain couples TRBV27 to TRBJ2-1, with 9 bases fitting TRBD2. J lost 7 bases, V lost 6 bases, and 10 bases had no gene match. Germline CDR1 is MNHEY and CDR2 is SMNVEV (reference sequence). The CDR3 runs to 15 residues. The CDR3 nucleotides are TGTGCCAGCAGGTACTCTAGCGGGACTTTGAATGAGCAGTTCTTC. Translation: CASRYSSGTLNEQFF.

The CDR3 here is CASSWTSPDNEQFF. For the CDR3, the DNA is TGTGCCAGCAGCTGGACTAGCCCCGACAATGAGCAGTTCTTC. This chain uses TRBV9 with TRBJ2-1; the match to TRBD2 covers 8 bases. The CDR3 covers 14 residues. V dropped 4 bases and J dropped 5; count of bases not matched to a gene: 5. Per the germline V gene, CDR1 is SGDLS and CDR2 is YYNGEE.

This sequence joins TRBV6-1 and TRBJ1-1; 7 nucleotides align to TRBD1. CDR1 and CDR2 (germline): MNHNS, SASEGT. The CDR3 spans 13 residues. The junction had 6 bases not matched to a gene; V was cut back by 11 bases and J by 0 bases. As DNA, the CDR3 is TGTGCCGGCGTTGGGACAGTGAACACTGAAGCTTTCTTT. Translated: CAGVGTVNTEAFF.

The chain uses TRBV29-1 and TRBJ1-4; tentative D call: TRBD1 (6 bases). Between the trimmed V and J ends, which lost 3 bases and 7 bases, there was a span of 9 bases. Germline V gene sequence: CDR1 SQVTM, CDR2 ANQGSEA. The CDR3 consists of 12 residues. This CDR3 reads CSVDLGGEKLFF. CDR3 sequence (DNA): TGCAGCGTTGATCTAGGGGGTGAAAAACTGTTTTTT. The full variable domain, with the rest looked up from reference TRBV29-1 and TRBJ1-4, is SAVISQKPSRDICQRGTSLTIQCQVDSQVTMMFWYRQQPGQSLTLIATANQGSEATYESGFVIDKFPISRPNLTFSTLTVSNMSPEDSSIYLCSVDLGGEKLFFGSGTQLSVL.

This CDR3 reads CATREGVEQFF. DNA for the CDR3: TGTGCCACCCGAGAGGGCGTCGAGCAGTTCTTC. The chain recombines TRBV6-5 with TRBJ2-1; possibly TRBD2 for D (5 bases). The CDR3 is made up of 11 amino acids. Trimming took 10 bases from V and 10 from J, leaving 14 bases between them. From germline, CDR1 is MNHEY and CDR2 SVGAGI.

The chain links TRBV10-3 to TRBJ2-7, with no clear D. Germline lookup yields CDR1 ENHRY and CDR2 SYGVKD. V lost 5 bases and J 5 bases, leaving 13 bases between the germline ends. The CDR3 covers 13 residues. DNA of the CDR3: TGTGCCATCAGTATCACCACTTCGGACGAGCAGTACTTC. It specifies CAISITTSDEQYF.

V is TRBV25-1 and J is TRBJ2-7, with D possibly being TRBD1 (6 bases). In germline, CDR1 is MGHDK, CDR2 SYGVNS. V lost 6 bases and J 3 bases, leaving 9 bases between the germline ends. The CDR3 length is 12 residues. Here the CDR3 reads CASRSDSYEQYF. As DNA, the CDR3 is TGTGCCAGCAGATCGGACAGCTACGAGCAGTACTTC.

The rearrangement joins TRBV28 to TRBJ1-5, with D possibly being TRBD1 (6 bases). With 5 bases removed from V and 7 bases from J, the gap between germline ends came to 9 bases. Germline lookup yields CDR1 MDHEN and CDR2 SYDVKM. The CDR3 totals 12 residues. The CDR3 region is CASSEGEQPQHF. The CDR3 DNA reads as TGTGCCAGCAGTGAGGGGGAACAGCCCCAGCATTTT.

This clone came up once. The J gene is TRBJ2-5, the V gene TRBV7-9; weak D call: TRBD1 (5 bases). V lost 5 bases, J lost 5 bases, and 12 bases lay in between. Germline assignment: CDR1 SEHNR and CDR2 FQNEAQ (reference sequence). The CDR3 is 13 residues long. CDR3 coding DNA: TGTGCCAGCAGCAACTATGCAGGGGAGACCCAGTACTTC. This translates into CASSNYAGETQYF.

The chain links TRBV14 to TRBJ1-3; D might be TRBD1 (6 bases). The length of the CDR3 is 18 residues. CDR1 and CDR2 from the germline V gene are SGHDN and FVKESK. Trimming pared 6 bases from V and 0 bases from J, leaving 21 bases between. The CDR3 coding sequence is TGTGCCAGCAGTAGACAGGCTTTGGTATTGGGCTCTGGAAACACCATATATTTT. Its protein product is CASSRQALVLGSGNTIYF. The whole variable domain, remainder taken from reference TRBV14 and TRBJ1-3, is EAGVTQFPSHSVIEKGQTVTLRCDPISGHDNLYWYRRVMGKEIKFLLHFVKESKQDESGMPNNRFLAERTGGTYSTLKVQPAELEDSGVYFCASSRQALVLGSGNTIYFGEGSWLTVV.

V gene TRBV19 combines with J gene TRBJ2-1; 9 bases match TRBD2. From germline, CDR1 is LNHDA and CDR2 SQIVND (reference sequence). The CDR3 sequence is 17 residues long. Germline trimming cut 5 bases from V and 0 bases from J; bases unmatched to any gene: 8. The CDR3 region has the DNA TGTGCCAGTAGTCGGCCTAGCGGGGTGAGCTCCTACAATGAGCAGTTCTTC. It codes for CASSRPSGVSSYNEQFF.

The chain carries TRBV4-1 and TRBJ2-3, with TRBD2 matching 12 bases. Losses at the gene ends were 5 bases for V and 0 bases for J; bases not matched to a gene: 3. The CDR3 has 16 residues. Per germline, CDR1 MGHRA and CDR2 YSYEKL. CDR3 sequence: CASSRLAGASTDTQYF. CDR3 bases: TGCGCCAGCAGCAGACTAGCGGGAGCTAGCACAGATACGCAGTATTTT.

The chain combines TRBV11-2 with TRBJ2-2; a possible D gene is TRBD1 (6 bases). Trimming stripped 5 bases from V and 2 bases from J, with 18 bases between. CDR3 size: 17 residues. Per germline, CDR1 SGHAT and CDR2 FQNNGV. CDR3 bases: TGTGCCAGCAGCAGACTAAGGACAGCTACTAACACCGGGGAGCTGTTTTTT. Translated: CASSRLRTATNTGELFF.

V usage is TRBV7-9 and J usage is TRBJ1-4, with no clear D. The V gene's germline CDR1 is SEHNR and CDR2 FQNEAQ (reference sequence). This CDR3 is built from 17 residues. Trimming shortened V by 5 bases and J by 2 bases, and 18 bases separated the two germline ends. This CDR3 is CASSPPLAGLTNEKLFF. The CDR3 bases are TGTGCCAGCAGCCCCCCGTTGGCCGGACTTACTAATGAAAAACTGTTTTTT.

The chain combines TRBV10-3 with TRBJ2-2; 9 bases are shared with TRBD1. V lost 5 bases to trimming and J lost 2 bases; unmatched junction nucleotides: 3. The CDR3 spans 15 residues. Germline-derived CDR1 and CDR2 are ENHRY and SYGVKD. CDR3 loop: CAISPGQGNTGELFF. The CDR3 DNA sequence: TGTGCCATCAGTCCGGGACAGGGAAACACCGGGGAGCTGTTTTTT.

V and J are TRBV7-9 and TRBJ2-7; D may be TRBD2 (7 bases). Germline loops: CDR1 SEHNR, CDR2 FQNEAQ (reference sequence). The CDR3 runs to 13 residues. V was cut by 5 bases and J by 6 bases, with 14 bases left in between. The CDR3 spells CASSLGGLGEQYF. Written as DNA, the CDR3 is TGTGCCAGCAGCCTGGGGGGGCTCGGCGAGCAGTACTTC.

In this sample, this clone turned up once. The chain recombines TRBV7-9 with TRBJ2-1; D ambiguous. Per the germline V gene, CDR1 is SEHNR and CDR2 is FQNEAQ (reference sequence). With 3 bases removed from V and 4 bases from J, the gap between germline ends came to 4 bases. This CDR3 is built from 12 residues. In nucleotides, the CDR3 is TGTGCCAGCAGCTTCGGGTACAATGAGCAGTTCTTC. It specifies CASSFGYNEQFF.

This clone was seen just once. DNA for the CDR3: TGTGCCATCAGTGACATTAGTAGCGGGAGGGACAGGGAGACCCAGTACTTC. Translated, it gives CAISDISSGRDRETQYF. The chain couples TRBV10-3 to TRBJ2-5; TRBD2 matches at 11 bases. The CDR3 sequence is 17 residues long. The germline V gene has CDR1 ENHRY and CDR2 SYGVKD. The trim removed 3 bases at V and 5 bases at J, leaving 11 bases unmatched.

The chain is built from TRBV6-1 and TRBJ2-3; 7 bases fit TRBD2. CDR1 and CDR2 from the germline V gene are MNHNS and SASEGT. The ends lost 11 bases at V and 2 bases at J; junction bases unmatched: 7. This CDR3 spans 13 amino acids. The DNA for the CDR3 is TGTGCCGTGGGAGGGAGGGCCACAGATACGCAGTATTTT. Protein: CAVGGRATDTQYF.

Only one count was recorded for this clone. V gene TRBV30 combines with J gene TRBJ2-7; a weak D match, TRBD2 (6 bases). The CDR3 is 13 residues long. Germline V gene sequence: CDR1 GTSNPN, CDR2 SVGIG (reference sequence). The germline V and J ends were trimmed by 5 bases and 3 bases, with 14 bases remaining between them. The CDR3 is CAWGEALIYEQYF. CDR3 nucleotides: TGTGCCTGGGGGGAGGCCTTAATCTACGAGCAGTACTTC.

V and J are TRBV4-1 and TRBJ1-5; 9 bases fit TRBD1. The CDR3 length is 15 residues. Unmatched junction bases numbered 6, after V lost 2 bases and J lost 7 bases. Germline CDR1 and CDR2: MGHRA and YSYEKL. DNA of the CDR3: TGCGCCAGCAGCCAACGGGACAGGGATACCCAGCCCCAGCATTTT. Protein: CASSQRDRDTQPQHF.

In this sample, this clone turned up once. The rearrangement links TRBV29-1 to TRBJ2-1; TRBD2 matches at 7 bases. V was clipped by 3 bases and J by 1 base; unmatched bases: 9. The CDR3 length is 16 residues. The germline CDR1 and CDR2 sequences are SQVTM and ANQGSEA. In nucleotides, the CDR3 is TGCAGCGTTGAGGGGGGGTTTAGGGGATCCTACAATGAGCAGTTCTTC. Translating gives CSVEGGFRGSYNEQFF.